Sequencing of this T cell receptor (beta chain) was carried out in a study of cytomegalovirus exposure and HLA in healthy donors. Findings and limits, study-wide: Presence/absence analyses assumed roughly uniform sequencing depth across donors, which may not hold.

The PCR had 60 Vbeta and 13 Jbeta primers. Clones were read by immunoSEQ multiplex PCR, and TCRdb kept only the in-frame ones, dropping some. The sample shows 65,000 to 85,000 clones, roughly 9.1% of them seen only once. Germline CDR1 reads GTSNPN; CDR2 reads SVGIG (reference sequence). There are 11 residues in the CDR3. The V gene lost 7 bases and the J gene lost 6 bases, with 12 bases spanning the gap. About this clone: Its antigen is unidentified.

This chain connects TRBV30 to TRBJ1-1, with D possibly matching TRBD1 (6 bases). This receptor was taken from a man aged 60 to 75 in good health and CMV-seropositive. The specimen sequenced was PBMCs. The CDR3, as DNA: TGTGCCTTCGGAGGGGGGGCTGAAGCTTTCTTT. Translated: CAFGGGAEAFF.